The 8 T cell receptor beta chains reported below all come from one sample, sequenced in a study of vaccination effects on CD4 cells after COVID-19. Culture lasted 10 days before CD4+ T cell isolation. No antigen is known for these receptors. Measured with immunoSEQ multiplex PCR; TCRdb has only the in-frame clones, and not every one. The sample lists tens of thousands of clones, roughly 73% seen once, with 8% to 13% in the top ten. Sequencing was performed on CD4+ T cells from PBMCs cultured without peptide, taken before COVID-19 vaccination. The receptor set was obtained from a human donor who received a COVID-19 vaccine.

This clone was seen a few times. The chain couples TRBV12-3 or TRBV12-4 to TRBJ1-2; D ambiguous. The CDR3 length is 13 residues. Trimming cost V 3 bases and J 4 bases, with 9 bases left between them. The CDR3 loop is CASSLRVGYGYTF. CDR3 sequence (DNA): TGTGCCAGCAGTTTGCGGGTGGGCTATGGCTACACCTTC.

CDR3 loop: CASSYTQGGNQPQHF. CDR3 nucleotides: TGTGCCAGCAGTTATACACAGGGTGGCAATCAGCCCCAGCATTTT. The chain combines TRBV6-6 with TRBJ1-5, with D perhaps matching TRBD1 (6 bases). V was trimmed by 3 bases and J by 2 bases, leaving 11 bases between them. The CDR3 runs to 15 residues. In germline, CDR1 is MNHNY, CDR2 SVGAGI (reference sequence).

In its sample, this clone was seen once. V and J are TRBV13 and TRBJ2-1, with D possibly being TRBD2 (7 bases). Germline CDR1 reads PRHDT; CDR2 reads FYEKMQ (reference sequence). CDR3 length equals 13 residues. Trimming removed 8 bases at V and 12 bases at J, with 20 bases between. This chain's CDR3 is CASGLGGATGQFF. The CDR3 DNA reads TGTGCCAGCGGATTAGGGGGGGCTACCGGGCAGTTCTTC.

The J gene is TRBJ2-5, the V gene TRBV6-1, with a weak D call TRBD2 (5 bases). Trimming shortened V by 1 base and J by 5 bases, and 11 bases separated the two germline ends. The germline gives CDR1 MNHNS, CDR2 SASEGT. The CDR3 sequence is 14 residues long. This chain's CDR3 is CASSEVRGPETQYF. CDR3 bases: TGTGCCAGCAGTGAAGTCCGGGGTCCCGAGACCCAGTACTTC.

This chain links TRBV19 with TRBJ1-2; D is unclear. Per the germline V gene, CDR1 is LNHDA and CDR2 is SQIVND (reference sequence). This CDR3 has 12 amino acids. Between the trimmed V and J ends, which lost 2 bases and 3 bases, there was a span of 4 bases. The CDR3, as DNA: TGTGCCAGTAGTATAAGTTACTATGGCTACACCTTC. Its translation: CASSISYYGYTF.

The chain uses TRBV4-2 and TRBJ2-4; 9 bases are shared with TRBD1. V shed 0 bases, J shed 9 bases, and the junction held 12 bases outside the gene matches. CDR3 size: 17 residues. Germline lookup yields CDR1 LGHNA and CDR2 YNFKEQ. The CDR3 bases are TGTGCCAGCAGCCAAGATGTAGCCACAGGGGGCGGTGGCATTCAGTACTTC. Translation: CASSQDVATGGGGIQYF.

This clone was detected once. The chain uses TRBV5-6 and TRBJ1-2; D remains unclear. Germline V lookup: CDR1 SGHDT, CDR2 YYEEEE. Between the trimmed V and J ends, which lost 1 base and 0 bases, there was a span of 13 bases. This CDR3 has 16 amino acids. CDR3 DNA sequence: TGTGCCAGCAGCTTGCAACAGACCCTAACTAACTATGGCTACACCTTC. Translated: CASSLQQTLTNYGYTF.

V is TRBV5-4 and J is TRBJ1-4; D perhaps matches TRBD1 (5 bases). Deletions cut 3 bases from V and 4 bases from J, with 7 bases between. This CDR3 spans 13 amino acids. Germline-derived CDR1 and CDR2 are SGHNT and YYREEE (reference sequence). The CDR3 here is CASSSDSNEKLFF. CDR3 coding DNA: TGTGCCAGCAGCTCAGACAGTAATGAAAAACTGTTTTTT. The full variable domain, rest sourced from reference TRBV5-4 and TRBJ1-4, is ETGVTQSPTHLIKTRGQQVTLRCSSQSGHNTVSWYQQALGQGPQFIFQYYREEENGRGNFPPRFSGLQFPNYSSELNVNALELDDSALYLCASSSDSNEKLFFGSGTQLSVL.